One and the same sample provided the 28 T cell receptor beta chains below, sequenced in a study of beta chain features in type 1 diabetes (dated 2018 in TCRdb). Antigens of these TCRs are unknown. The investigation overall reported the following: In all four CD4+ subsets, TCRB CDR3 length was moderately but significantly shorter in type 1 diabetes patients.

The library was generated by the immunoSEQ multiplex PCR assay. The entire isolated RNA was reverse transcribed using the High Capacity cDNA Reverse Transcription Kit, and thus expressed TCRB transcripts were sequenced. Drawn from immuneACCESS, this table holds only the in-frame rearrangements with V and J called that TCRdb kept. Clones are partly lost; checked studies trace under half to an unresolved V gene and leave the rest unexplained. Present in this sample are roughly 730,000 clones, under 15% of which were seen just once. Together, the top ten hold 0.022% of the sample. Input material: naive CD4+ T cells from blood. Read against the paper, the sample's cell subset or site label means: true naive CD4+ T cells. The receptors were gathered from a man between 18 and 35 years old with type 1 diabetes.

This rearrangement joins TRBV19 to TRBJ1-2; D remains ambiguous. The CDR3 is made up of 17 amino acids. The germline gives CDR1 LNHDA, CDR2 SQIVND (reference sequence). V lost 4 bases to trimming and J lost 7 bases, with 25 bases between them. The CDR3 loop reads CASSRAGPDGRRAGYTF. In DNA form, the CDR3 reads TGTGCCAGTAGTAGAGCGGGCCCCGACGGGAGGCGGGCTGGCTACACCTTC.

The chain couples TRBV6-6 to TRBJ1-1; possible D gene TRBD1, 5 bases. There are 12 residues in the CDR3. Germline values: CDR1 MNHNY, CDR2 SVGAGI (reference sequence). V was clipped by 8 bases and J by 6 bases, with 13 bases between them. CDR3 bases: TGTGCCAGCTCCAGACAGACCCCTGAAGCTTTCTTT. Protein: CASSRQTPEAFF.

This clone was seen a handful of times. The gene calls are TRBV6-1 and TRBJ1-1; tentative D call: TRBD1 (6 bases). Trimming stripped 4 bases from V and 1 base from J, with 13 bases between. Germline V CDR1 and CDR2: MNHNS, SASEGT. This CDR3 has 15 residues. The DNA for the CDR3 is TGTGCCAGCAGTGTCCCGGGACAACCGAACACTGAAGCTTTCTTT. Translated: CASSVPGQPNTEAFF.

This clone was counted a single time. The V and J genes are TRBV30 and TRBJ2-2; D is perhaps TRBD1 (5 bases). Trimming left V 3 bases short and J 4 bases short, with 9 bases between. Looked up from germline, CDR1 is GTSNPN and CDR2 is SVGIG (reference sequence). This CDR3 spans 13 amino acids. The CDR3 DNA sequence: TGTGCCTGGAGGGGGCAGAGCACCGGGGAGCTGTTTTTT. Encoded protein: CAWRGQSTGELFF.

This clone has a handful of counts. This chain connects TRBV10-3 to TRBJ2-2, with unresolved D. The length of the CDR3 is 14 residues. In germline, CDR1 is ENHRY, CDR2 SYGVKD. Trimming cost V 2 bases and J 4 bases, with 8 bases left between them. The CDR3 is CAISEGQTTGELFF. DNA of the CDR3: TGTGCCATCAGTGAGGGGCAGACCACCGGGGAGCTGTTTTTT.

This clone appeared a few times. The chain carries TRBV10-3 and TRBJ1-2; D gene unclear. Per the germline V gene, CDR1 is ENHRY and CDR2 is SYGVKD. The CDR3 extends over 16 amino acids. V shed 4 bases and J shed 0 bases, with 15 bases lying between them. The CDR3 nucleotides are TGTGCCATCAGTGCTGTTGGACCCTCAGCTAACTATGGCTACACCTTC. It yields the protein CAISAVGPSANYGYTF.

There are a few counts of this clone. V gene TRBV29-1 combines with J gene TRBJ2-5; no definite D call. V dropped 2 bases and J dropped 1 base, with 5 bases sitting between them. Germline values: CDR1 SQVTM, CDR2 ANQGSEA. The CDR3 totals 12 residues. CDR3 bases: TGCAGCGTTGAAACGCCCCAAGAGACCCAGTACTTC. Protein product: CSVETPQETQYF.

Regarding this clone: Within the sample, other DNA sequences also encode this same CDR3. The CDR3 sequence: CASSLGIAMNTEAFF. Written as DNA, the CDR3 is TGTGCCAGCAGTCTCGGGATTGCTATGAACACTGAAGCTTTCTTT. This chain uses TRBV7-9 with TRBJ1-1; D not resolved. Germline CDR1 reads SEHNR; CDR2 reads FQNEAQ (reference sequence). This CDR3 is built from 15 residues. Trimming pared 6 bases from V and 0 bases from J, leaving 14 bases between.

The rearrangement joins TRBV6-5 to TRBJ1-6; maybe TRBD1 (5 bases). The CDR3 is made up of 16 amino acids. Germline CDR1 reads MNHEY; CDR2 reads SVGAGI. V was shortened by 0 bases and J by 5 bases, with 11 bases between the two germline ends. In nucleotides, the CDR3 is TGTGCCAGCAGTTACTCGGGACCGATGAATAATTCACCCCTCCACTTT. Its translation: CASSYSGPMNNSPLHF.

This clone was counted a few times. In DNA, the CDR3 is TGTGCCAGCAGTGAATATAGTACCGCTCTAGATACGCAGTATTTT. Amino acids: CASSEYSTALDTQYF. This chain joins TRBV25-1 and TRBJ2-3; D ambiguous. There are 15 residues in the CDR3. The V gene lost 0 bases and the J gene lost 5 bases, with 12 bases spanning the gap. Per the germline V gene, CDR1 is MGHDK and CDR2 is SYGVNS.

CDR3 in DNA: TGTGCCAGCAGCTTACCGGGACAGGACAACTATGGCTACACCTTC. Residues: CASSLPGQDNYGYTF. The chain employs TRBV7-2 and TRBJ1-2, with TRBD1 matching over 8 bases. Trimming removed 2 bases from V and 2 bases from J; junction bases left unmatched: 4. Germline V gene sequence: CDR1 SGHTA, CDR2 FQGNSA. The CDR3 spans 15 residues.

The chain joins TRBV5-1 to TRBJ1-6; D uncertain. Between the trimmed V and J ends, which lost 0 bases and 7 bases, there was a span of 11 bases. Per germline, CDR1 SGHRS and CDR2 YFSETQ. The CDR3 covers 15 residues. The CDR3 sequence is CASSLGLLGNSPLHF. The CDR3 nucleotides are TGCGCCAGCAGCTTGGGCCTATTGGGAAATTCACCCCTCCACTTT.

This clone has more than one count but fewer than ten. The chain couples TRBV6-1 to TRBJ2-1; TRBD2 aligns across 11 bases. The CDR3 extends over 12 amino acids. Losses at the gene ends were 7 bases for V and 10 bases for J; bases not matched to a gene: 3. Looked up from germline, CDR1 is MNHNS and CDR2 is SASEGT. This CDR3 reads CASTRTSGEQFF. The CDR3 DNA sequence: TGTGCCAGCACCCGGACTAGCGGGGAGCAGTTCTTC.

The chain recombines TRBV7-9 with TRBJ1-6, with D hard to call. Trimming removed 4 bases from V and 6 bases from J, with 13 bases in between. The CDR3 runs 15 residues. In germline, CDR1 is SEHNR, CDR2 FQNEAQ (reference sequence). DNA for the CDR3: TGTGCCAGCAGCTACCTGACCGGCCCTAATTCACCCCTCCACTTT. Residues: CASSYLTGPNSPLHF.

In its sample, this clone was seen a few times. This chain joins TRBV5-6 and TRBJ1-1; D gene uncertain. The V gene's germline CDR1 is SGHDT and CDR2 YYEEEE. The CDR3 covers 15 residues. Trimming shortened V by 0 bases and J by 4 bases, and 13 bases separated the two germline ends. This CDR3 is CASSLAAAGGTEAFF. CDR3 nucleotide sequence: TGTGCCAGCAGCTTGGCAGCTGCAGGTGGCACTGAAGCTTTCTTT.

This clone was observed a few times. The chain links TRBV30 to TRBJ1-1; weak D call: TRBD1 (6 bases). Germline V gene data show CDR1 as GTSNPN and CDR2 as SVGIG (reference sequence). V was cut by 5 bases and J by 1 base, with 11 bases left in between. The CDR3 consists of 13 residues. The CDR3 bases are TGTGCCTGGGCTCCACAGGGGAACACTGAAGCTTTCTTT. It is translated as CAWAPQGNTEAFF. The whole variable domain, filled in from reference TRBV30 and TRBJ1-1, reads SQTIHQWPATLVQPVGSPLSLECTVEGTSNPNLYWYRQAAGRGLQLLFYSVGIGQISSEVPQNLSASRPQDRQFILSSKKLLLSDSGFYLCAWAPQGNTEAFFGQGTRLTVV.

This chain joins TRBV19 and TRBJ2-2; D unclear. The CDR3 is 12 residues long. V was pared by 6 bases and J by 8 bases, with 10 bases between. Germline CDR1 is LNHDA and CDR2 is SQIVND (reference sequence). CDR3 in amino acids: CASSNLGGELFF. The CDR3 region has the DNA TGTGCCAGTAGCAACCTTGGGGGGGAGCTGTTTTTT.

A few counts support this clone. The gene calls are TRBV10-3 and TRBJ2-5; maybe TRBD1 (6 bases). Germline values: CDR1 ENHRY, CDR2 SYGVKD. CDR3 size: 15 residues. With 4 bases removed from V and 1 base from J, the gap between germline ends came to 13 bases. The CDR3 protein is CAISGWTASQETQYF. In DNA, the CDR3 is TGTGCCATCAGTGGATGGACAGCATCCCAAGAGACCCAGTACTTC.

The chain has TRBV6-5 and TRBJ1-4; 9 bases map to TRBD1. Germline V gene sequence: CDR1 MNHEY, CDR2 SVGAGI. The CDR3 loop spans 14 amino acids. V trimming: 6 bases; J trimming: 8 bases; junction bases outside the gene matches: 7. CDR3 region: CASRIGQGSEKLFF. The CDR3 DNA is TGTGCCAGCAGAATCGGACAGGGGAGCGAAAAACTGTTTTTT.

The chain combines TRBV30 with TRBJ1-2; TRBD1 agrees at 10 bases. Germline values: CDR1 GTSNPN, CDR2 SVGIG (reference sequence). The ends lost 5 bases at V and 4 bases at J; junction bases unmatched: 10. The CDR3 runs to 15 residues. DNA of the CDR3: TGTGCCTGGGGGACAGGGGTCCAGTCTGGCTATGGCTACACCTTC. Translating it yields CAWGTGVQSGYGYTF.

The sample holds a few counts of this clone. The chain uses TRBV30 and TRBJ2-2; possibly TRBD1 for D (6 bases). Trimming removed 6 bases from V and 3 bases from J, with 14 bases in between. CDR3 size: 14 residues. Germline V gene lookup returns CDR1 GTSNPN and CDR2 SVGIG (reference sequence). The CDR3 is CACTGKADTGELFF. The CDR3, as DNA: TGTGCCTGCACAGGGAAGGCGGACACCGGGGAGCTGTTTTTT.

This chain joins TRBV6-5 and TRBJ1-2, with D uncertain. CDR1 and CDR2 from the germline V gene are MNHEY and SVGAGI. The CDR3 runs to 16 residues. The V end was cut by 0 bases, the J end by 7 bases, with 18 bases between. The CDR3 spells CASSYSKIWGVGGYTF. DNA for the CDR3: TGTGCCAGCAGTTACTCGAAAATCTGGGGAGTCGGTGGCTACACCTTC.

Turning to this clone: Distinct nucleotide sequences in the sample also encode this CDR3. CDR3 nucleotides: TGTGCCAGCTCACCAGGGGTAGACTCCTACGAGCAGTACTTC. Amino acids: CASSPGVDSYEQYF. This chain links TRBV18 with TRBJ2-7; no definite D call. This CDR3 is built from 14 residues. Germline CDR1 is KGHSH and CDR2 is LQKENI. V gave up 2 bases and J gave up 0 bases, with 8 bases separating them.

This clone was counted only a few times. The chain recombines TRBV7-9 with TRBJ2-3, with TRBD2 as a possible D gene (5 bases). This CDR3 comprises 14 residues. CDR1 is SEHNR, CDR2 FQNEAQ, per germline (reference sequence). Between the trimmed V and J ends, which lost 5 bases and 4 bases, there was a span of 13 bases. CDR3 amino acids: CASSPHEGPDTQYF. DNA of the CDR3: TGTGCCAGCAGCCCCCACGAGGGCCCAGATACGCAGTATTTT.

This clone occurred a few times. This rearrangement joins TRBV30 to TRBJ2-2; D remains unclear. Germline assignment: CDR1 GTSNPN and CDR2 SVGIG (reference sequence). This CDR3 spans 12 amino acids. The germline V and J ends were trimmed by 3 bases and 9 bases, with 11 bases remaining between them. In nucleotides, the CDR3 is TGTGCCTGGAGCCCCATGGTGAGGGAGCTGTTTTTT. Translated, it gives CAWSPMVRELFF.

The chain employs TRBV19 and TRBJ2-2; a possible D gene is TRBD1 (6 bases). The CDR3 has 13 residues. Germline assignment: CDR1 LNHDA and CDR2 SQIVND (reference sequence). V was shortened by 10 bases and J by 5 bases, with 14 bases between the two germline ends. CDR3 sequence (DNA): TGTGCCACCCCGGGACACCTTACCGGGGAGCTGTTTTTT. This sequence encodes CATPGHLTGELFF.

This clone was counted a few times. The J gene is TRBJ1-4, the V gene TRBV7-9; D is unclear. The germline V and J ends were trimmed by 4 bases and 8 bases, with 14 bases remaining between them. The CDR3 is 14 amino acids. CDR1 is SEHNR and CDR2 is FQNEAQ in the germline V gene (reference sequence). In DNA form, the CDR3 reads TGTGCCAGCAGCTCCGCGGTCGGGGAAGAAAAACTGTTTTTT. Translation: CASSSAVGEEKLFF.

This clone was detected only a few times. This CDR3 reads CASSSRSIWGYTF. CDR3 in DNA: TGTGCCAGCAGTTCACGCTCTATCTGGGGCTACACCTTC. This rearrangement joins TRBV27 to TRBJ1-2; D is unresolved. Germline lookup yields CDR1 MNHEY and CDR2 SMNVEV (reference sequence). Trimming stripped 4 bases from V and 8 bases from J, with 14 bases between. This CDR3 region has 13 residues.